Below, 21 T cell receptor beta chains from the same sample are listed, as sequenced in a study of blood T cell repertoires in COVID-19. Profiling relied on immunoSEQ multiplex PCR, and the TCRdb table lists in-frame clones only, not all of them. This sample has tens of thousands of clones, with 70% to 90% found just once. The sequencing sample was made of peripheral blood. The receptors stem from a woman aged 80 or over with active COVID-19.

The V gene is TRBV10-2, the J gene TRBJ2-2; 7 bases are shared with TRBD2. Trimming removed 6 bases from V and 7 bases from J; junction bases left unmatched: 14. Germline V gives CDR1 WSHSY, CDR2 SAAADI. The CDR3 loop spans 16 amino acids. The CDR3 DNA is TGCGCCAGCAGGGGCATTGGAGCGGGGAAAATCGGGGAGCTGTTTTTT. Its protein is CASRGIGAGKIGELFF.

This chain connects TRBV5-1 to TRBJ2-1; 9 positions agree with TRBD2. V was pared by 5 bases and J by 0 bases, with 15 bases of the junction left unmatched. CDR1 is SGHRS, CDR2 YFSETQ, per germline. The length of the CDR3 is 19 residues. The CDR3 loop reads CASSNAIASGASSYNEQFF. CDR3 nucleotide sequence: TGCGCCAGCAGTAACGCAATCGCTAGCGGGGCTAGCTCCTACAATGAGCAGTTCTTC.

The J gene is TRBJ2-5, the V gene TRBV29-1, with D hard to call. Trimming cost V 6 bases and J 2 bases, with 13 bases left between them. The germline CDR1 and CDR2 sequences are SQVTM and ANQGSEA. The length of the CDR3 is 13 residues. In DNA, the CDR3 is TGCAGCGTCCGAAGGTTCGGGCAAGAGACCCAGTACTTC. This codes for CSVRRFGQETQYF.

The chain is built from TRBV7-2 and TRBJ2-2; 11 nucleotides line up with TRBD2. The CDR3 has 19 residues. Germline CDR1 reads SGHTA; CDR2 reads FQGNSA. The trim removed 4 bases at V and 1 base at J, leaving 11 bases unmatched. Here the CDR3 reads CASSSAPASGGKNTGELFF. The CDR3 DNA reads TGTGCCAGCAGCTCAGCACCGGCTAGCGGGGGGAAGAACACCGGGGAGCTGTTTTTT.

The V call is TRBV7-9, the J call TRBJ1-4; a weak D match, TRBD1 (5 bases). The CDR3 length is 14 residues. Between the trimmed V and J ends, which lost 5 bases and 8 bases, there was a span of 15 bases. The germline V gene has CDR1 SEHNR and CDR2 FQNEAQ (reference sequence). DNA of the CDR3: TGTGCCAGCAGCATACCTAGGGGCGAGGAAAAACTGTTTTTT. Protein: CASSIPRGEEKLFF.

This chain links TRBV19 with TRBJ2-1, with 7 bases identical to TRBD1. Germline CDR1 is LNHDA and CDR2 is SQIVND (reference sequence). The CDR3 contains 17 residues. The V gene end was trimmed by 0 bases and the J gene end by 4 bases; junction bases not matched to a gene: 9. CDR3 coding DNA: TGTGCCAGTAGTATAGATCGGGTGACAGGGTATTACAATGAGCAGTTCTTC. Its protein is CASSIDRVTGYYNEQFF.

The chain links TRBV27 to TRBJ2-2; TRBD1 matches 10 bases. Trimming removed 1 base from V and 6 bases from J; junction bases left unmatched: 5. This CDR3 has 16 amino acids. Germline values: CDR1 MNHEY, CDR2 SMNVEV (reference sequence). In nucleotides, the CDR3 is TGTGCCAGCAGTTTATATGGGACAGGGGACGCCGGGGAGCTGTTTTTT. Translating gives CASSLYGTGDAGELFF.

This chain connects TRBV7-9 to TRBJ2-3, with D possibly being TRBD1 (5 bases). Germline loops: CDR1 SEHNR, CDR2 FQNEAQ (reference sequence). The CDR3 totals 14 residues. Trimming removed 3 bases from V and 5 bases from J, with 12 bases in between. The CDR3 is CASSLTEVLDTQYF. The CDR3 DNA reads TGTGCCAGCAGCTTGACAGAGGTTTTAGATACGCAGTATTTT.

The chain carries TRBV5-5 and TRBJ1-2; 7 bases line up with TRBD1. J was trimmed by 4 bases and V by 3 bases; bases with no gene match: 9. The germline V gene encodes CDR1 SGHKS and CDR2 YYEKEE (reference sequence). The CDR3 totals 15 residues. The CDR3 spells CASSWSGDSSYGYTF. The CDR3 coding sequence is TGTGCCAGCAGCTGGTCCGGGGACAGTAGCTATGGCTACACCTTC.

The chain recombines TRBV11-2 with TRBJ2-3, with 8 bases matching TRBD2. Trimming cost V 5 bases and J 0 bases; bases outside gene matches: 4. Germline V lookup: CDR1 SGHAT, CDR2 FQNNGV. CDR3 length: 15 amino acids. The CDR3 DNA sequence: TGTGCCAGCAGCGTTAGCGGGATAAGCACAGATACGCAGTATTTT. It yields the protein CASSVSGISTDTQYF.

The rearrangement links TRBV2 to TRBJ1-4, with 7 bases identical to TRBD1. This CDR3 region has 15 residues. Germline V lookup: CDR1 SNHLY, CDR2 FYNNEI. Trimming cost V 8 bases and J 7 bases; bases outside gene matches: 13. CDR3 residues: CASLPDRASGEKLFF. CDR3 DNA sequence: TGTGCCAGCCTACCCGACAGGGCGAGTGGTGAAAAACTGTTTTTT.

V usage is TRBV5-1 and J usage is TRBJ2-3, with D maybe TRBD2 (7 bases). Germline-derived CDR1 and CDR2 are SGHRS and YFSETQ. V was pared by 1 base and J by 5 bases, with 14 bases between. CDR3 length: 15 residues. The CDR3 loop is CASSLRGGPQDTQYF. Here the CDR3 DNA reads TGCGCCAGCAGCTTGCGCGGGGGCCCCCAAGATACGCAGTATTTT.

The rearrangement joins TRBV6-2 or TRBV6-3 to TRBJ2-7; TRBD1 matches at 7 bases. V shed 4 bases, J shed 1 base, and the junction held 7 bases outside the gene matches. Germline loops: CDR1 MNHEY, CDR2 SVGEGT. CDR3 length: 15 amino acids. The CDR3 DNA sequence: TGTGCCAGCAGTTTATTTCCGGACAGGTCCTACGAGCAGTACTTC. This translates into CASSLFPDRSYEQYF.

The rearrangement uses TRBV9 and TRBJ2-3, with 7 bases lining up with TRBD2. J lost 5 bases, V lost 2 bases, and 8 bases had no gene match. The CDR3 has 15 residues. Per germline, CDR1 SGDLS and CDR2 YYNGEE. This CDR3 reads CASSVEGVAGDTQYF. CDR3 DNA: TGTGCCAGCAGCGTGGAAGGAGTAGCGGGAGATACGCAGTATTTT.

This rearrangement joins TRBV29-1 to TRBJ2-7; TRBD1 might be the D (6 bases). The CDR3 totals 11 residues. Trimming removed 4 bases at V and 3 bases at J, with 7 bases between. Germline V gene sequence: CDR1 SQVTM, CDR2 ANQGSEA. CDR3 DNA: TGCAGCGTTGGGACAGACTACGAGCAGTACTTC. This translates into CSVGTDYEQYF.

This chain joins TRBV14 and TRBJ2-3, with TRBD2 matching 13 bases. CDR1 is SGHDN, CDR2 FVKESK, per germline. The J segment lost 2 bases and the V segment lost 5 bases, leaving 4 bases of the junction unmatched. The CDR3 length is 16 residues. CDR3 sequence: CASSETSGGITDTQYF. CDR3 bases: TGTGCCAGCAGCGAGACTAGCGGGGGGATCACAGATACGCAGTATTTT.

J is TRBJ2-2 and V is TRBV7-2, with 9 bases that match TRBD1. The V gene end was trimmed by 6 bases and the J gene end by 4 bases; junction bases not matched to a gene: 6. The CDR3 contains 15 residues. The V gene's germline CDR1 is SGHTA and CDR2 FQGNSA. The CDR3 sequence is CASRQQGAGTGELFF. The CDR3 DNA is TGTGCCAGCAGACAACAGGGGGCCGGCACCGGGGAGCTGTTTTTT. Variable domain in full (rest from reference TRBV7-2 and TRBJ2-2): GAGVSQSPSNKVTEKGKDVELRCDPISGHTALYWYRQSLGQGLEFLIYFQGNSAPDKSGLPSDRFSAERTGGSVSTLTIQRTQQEDSAVYLCASRQQGAGTGELFFGEGSRLTVL.

The chain uses TRBV7-8 and TRBJ2-7, with 8 bases fitting TRBD2. Germline assignment: CDR1 SGHVS and CDR2 FQNEAQ. The CDR3 totals 16 residues. The junction had 11 bases not matched to a gene; V was cut back by 4 bases and J by 3 bases. CDR3 nucleotides: TGTGCCAGCAGCTCAAGCCTAACTAGCGGTAACTACGAGCAGTACTTC. Translating gives CASSSSLTSGNYEQYF.

This sequence joins TRBV5-1 and TRBJ2-1; TRBD2 aligns across 10 bases. The junction had 4 bases not matched to a gene; V was cut back by 0 bases and J by 7 bases. The CDR3 loop spans 15 amino acids. The germline gives CDR1 SGHRS, CDR2 YFSETQ. For the CDR3, the DNA is TGCGCCAGCAGCTTGGGTCAAGCGGGGGGGAATGAGCAGTTCTTC. Amino acid sequence: CASSLGQAGGNEQFF.

This chain links TRBV5-1 with TRBJ2-1, with D maybe TRBD2 (7 bases). CDR1 SGHRS and CDR2 YFSETQ come from the germline V gene. Trimming pared 2 bases from V and 2 bases from J, leaving 11 bases between. The CDR3 has 15 amino acids. The chain's CDR3 is CASSFEGGPYNEQFF. CDR3 bases: TGCGCCAGCAGCTTTGAGGGGGGGCCCTACAATGAGCAGTTCTTC.

The chain links TRBV6-5 to TRBJ2-6, with D possibly TRBD2 on 6 matching bases. The CDR3 loop spans 15 amino acids. V dropped 5 bases and J dropped 2 bases, with 10 bases sitting between them. Germline CDR1 and CDR2: MNHEY and SVGAGI. CDR3 DNA sequence: TGTGCCAGCAGTCCGGGGACTCCTGGGGCCAACGTCCTGACTTTC. It is translated as CASSPGTPGANVLTF.